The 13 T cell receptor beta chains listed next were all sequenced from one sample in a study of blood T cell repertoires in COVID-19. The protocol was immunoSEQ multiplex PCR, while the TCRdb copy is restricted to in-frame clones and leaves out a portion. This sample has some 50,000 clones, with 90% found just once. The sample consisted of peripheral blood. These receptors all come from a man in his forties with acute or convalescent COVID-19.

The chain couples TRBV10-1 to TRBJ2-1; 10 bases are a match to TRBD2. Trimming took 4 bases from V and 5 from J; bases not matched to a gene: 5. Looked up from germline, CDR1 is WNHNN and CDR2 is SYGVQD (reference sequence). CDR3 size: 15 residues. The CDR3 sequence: CASSGLAGVDNEQFF. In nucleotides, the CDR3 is TGCGCCAGCAGTGGCCTAGCGGGAGTCGACAATGAGCAGTTCTTC.

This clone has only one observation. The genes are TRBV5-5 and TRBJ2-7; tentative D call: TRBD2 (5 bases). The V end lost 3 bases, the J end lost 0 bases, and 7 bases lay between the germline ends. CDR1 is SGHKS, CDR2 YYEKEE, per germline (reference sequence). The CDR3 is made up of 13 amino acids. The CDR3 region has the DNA TGTGCCAGCAGCTCCGGACTCTCCTACGAGCAGTACTTC. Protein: CASSSGLSYEQYF.

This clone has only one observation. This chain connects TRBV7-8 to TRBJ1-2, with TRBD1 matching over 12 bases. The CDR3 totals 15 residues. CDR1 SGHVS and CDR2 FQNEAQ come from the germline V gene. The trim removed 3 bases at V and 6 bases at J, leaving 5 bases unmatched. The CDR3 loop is CASSFRDRGRDGYTF. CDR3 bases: TGTGCCAGCAGCTTCCGGGACAGGGGGCGGGATGGCTACACCTTC.

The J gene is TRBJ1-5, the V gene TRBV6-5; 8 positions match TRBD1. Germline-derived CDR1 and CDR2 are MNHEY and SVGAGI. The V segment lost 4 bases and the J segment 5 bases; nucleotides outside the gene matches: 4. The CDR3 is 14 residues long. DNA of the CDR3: TGTGCCAGCAGTTGGGGACAGGAGCATCAGCCCCAGCATTTT. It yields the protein CASSWGQEHQPQHF.

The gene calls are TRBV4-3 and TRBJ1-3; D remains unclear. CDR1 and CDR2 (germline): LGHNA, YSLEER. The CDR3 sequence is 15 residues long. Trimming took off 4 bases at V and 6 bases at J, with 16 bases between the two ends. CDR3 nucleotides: TGCGCCAGCAGCCCCCGAACGGACTTGGAAAACACCATATATTTT. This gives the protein CASSPRTDLENTIYF.

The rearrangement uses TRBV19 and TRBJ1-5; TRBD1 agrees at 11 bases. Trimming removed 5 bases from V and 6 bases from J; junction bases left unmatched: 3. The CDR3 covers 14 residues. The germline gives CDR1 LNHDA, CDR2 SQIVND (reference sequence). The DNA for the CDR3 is TGTGCCAGTAGTGGGACAGGGGGGGCTCAGCCCCAGCATTTT. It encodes CASSGTGGAQPQHF.

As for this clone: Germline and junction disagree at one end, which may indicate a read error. As DNA, the CDR3 is TGTGCCAGCAGCCCGGGGTTCGAGCTGTTCTTC. This sequence encodes CASSPGFELFF. The chain employs TRBV14 and TRBJ2-1; tentative D call: TRBD2 (5 bases). The CDR3 runs 11 residues. Germline V gene sequence: CDR1 SGHDN, CDR2 FVKESK.

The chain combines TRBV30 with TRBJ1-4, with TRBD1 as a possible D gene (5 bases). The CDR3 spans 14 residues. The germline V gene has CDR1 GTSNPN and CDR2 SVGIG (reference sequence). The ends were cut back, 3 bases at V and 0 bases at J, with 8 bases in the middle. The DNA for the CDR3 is TGTGCCTGGAGGACAGCTTCAACTAATGAAAAACTGTTTTTT. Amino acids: CAWRTASTNEKLFF.

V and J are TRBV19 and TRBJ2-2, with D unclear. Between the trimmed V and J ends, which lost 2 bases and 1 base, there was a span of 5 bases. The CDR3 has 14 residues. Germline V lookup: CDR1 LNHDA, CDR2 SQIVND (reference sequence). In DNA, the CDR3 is TGTGCCAGTAGTATATTACTGAACACCGGGGAGCTGTTTTTT. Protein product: CASSILLNTGELFF.

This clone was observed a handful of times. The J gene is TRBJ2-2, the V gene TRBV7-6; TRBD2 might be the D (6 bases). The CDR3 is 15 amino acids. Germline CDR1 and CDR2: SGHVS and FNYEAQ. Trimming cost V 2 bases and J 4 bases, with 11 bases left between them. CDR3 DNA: TGTGCCAGCAGCTTAAAAAGGGGACTCACCGGGGAGCTGTTTTTT. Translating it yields CASSLKRGLTGELFF.

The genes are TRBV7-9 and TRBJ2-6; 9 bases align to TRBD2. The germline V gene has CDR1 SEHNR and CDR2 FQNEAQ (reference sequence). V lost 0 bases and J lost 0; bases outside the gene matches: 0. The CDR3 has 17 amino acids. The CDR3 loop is CASSLATSGSGANVLTF. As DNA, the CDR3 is TGTGCCAGCAGCTTAGCGACTAGCGGCTCTGGGGCCAACGTCCTGACTTTC.

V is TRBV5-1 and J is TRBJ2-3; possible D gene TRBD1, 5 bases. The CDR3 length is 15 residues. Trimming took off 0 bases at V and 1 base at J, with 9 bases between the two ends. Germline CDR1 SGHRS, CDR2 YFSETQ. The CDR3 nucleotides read TGCGCCAGCAGCTTGGGGGGCAGAGGCACAGATACGCAGTATTTT. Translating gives CASSLGGRGTDTQYF.

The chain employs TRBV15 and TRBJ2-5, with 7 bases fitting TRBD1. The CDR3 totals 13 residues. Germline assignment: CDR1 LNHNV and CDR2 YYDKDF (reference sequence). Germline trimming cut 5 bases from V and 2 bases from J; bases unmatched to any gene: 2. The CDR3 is CATSEGQQETQYF. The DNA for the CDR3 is TGTGCCACCAGCGAGGGACAGCAAGAGACCCAGTACTTC.